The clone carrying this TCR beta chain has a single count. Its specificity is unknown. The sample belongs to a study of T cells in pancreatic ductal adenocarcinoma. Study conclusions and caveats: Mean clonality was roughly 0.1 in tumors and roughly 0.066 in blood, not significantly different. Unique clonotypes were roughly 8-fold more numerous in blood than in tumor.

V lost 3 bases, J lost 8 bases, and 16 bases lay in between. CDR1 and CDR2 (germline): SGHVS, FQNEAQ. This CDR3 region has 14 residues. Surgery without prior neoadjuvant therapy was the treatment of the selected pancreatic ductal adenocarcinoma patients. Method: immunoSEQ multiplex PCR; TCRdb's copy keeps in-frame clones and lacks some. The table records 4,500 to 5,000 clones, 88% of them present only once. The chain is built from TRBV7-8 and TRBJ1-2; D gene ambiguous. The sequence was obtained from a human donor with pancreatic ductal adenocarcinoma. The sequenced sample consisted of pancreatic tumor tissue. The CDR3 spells CASSFTVGTEGYTF. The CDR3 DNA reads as TGTGCCAGCAGCTTTACAGTGGGTACGGAGGGCTACACCTTC. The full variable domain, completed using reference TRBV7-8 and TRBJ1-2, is GAGVSQSPRYKVAKRGQDVALRCDPISGHVSLFWYQQALGQGPEFLTYFQNEAQLDKSGLPSDRFFAERPEGSVSTLKIQRTQQEDSAVYLCASSFTVGTEGYTFGSGTRLTVV.